The rows below give T cell receptor beta chains drawn from one sample of a study of T cell changes during pregnancy in multiple sclerosis. Libraries were prepared by immunoSEQ multiplex PCR; TCRdb keeps only in-frame clonotypes and omits some of them. The sample shows fewer than 60,000 clones, about 91% of them seen only once. This specimen was peripheral blood, taken after pregnancy. Receptors were obtained from a female donor in good health, enrolled as a control in a pregnancy study. The CDR3 runs from the conserved cysteine through the conserved F or W. A D gene is named only where the DNA matches it firmly. Not every row has a clone size; where given, it reads once, few, many or a size class.

j_gene	v_gene	d_gene	abundance	CDR3aa
TRBJ2-7	TRBV7-7	.	.	CASSLARSGGSYEQYF
TRBJ1-4	TRBV4-3	.	.	CASSQDPTTNEKLFF
TRBJ1-1	TRBV6-5	.	few	CASYQWPNTEAFF
TRBJ1-1	TRBV5-1	.	few	CASSPLGQRNTEAFF
TRBJ2-1	TRBV4-3	.	.	CASSQDLGSVQFF
TRBJ1-1	TRBV6-4	.	.	CASSGRGDTEAFF
TRBJ1-2	TRBV27	TRBD1	few	CASSWTGGEYGYTF
TRBJ1-2	TRBV19	.	once	CASSITQGNGYTF
TRBJ1-1	TRBV5-1	TRBD1	.	CASSLEGAGTEAFF
TRBJ1-1	TRBV15	.	once	CATSRVQKNTEAFF
TRBJ1-1	TRBV6-1	.	once	CASRGSPDRYTEAFF
TRBJ1-2	TRBV5-8	.	.	CASSFHAGTNYGYTF
TRBJ2-5	TRBV4-1	.	.	CASSQDTGGGWETQYF
TRBJ1-1	TRBV28	.	.	CASTPDRLAEAFF
TRBJ1-1	TRBV7-9	TRBD1	once	CASSTRTGNTEAFF
TRBJ2-7	TRBV10-3	.	.	CAISGGGEQYF
TRBJ2-1	TRBV5-1	TRBD2	.	CASSSLAGGPGEQFF
TRBJ1-2	TRBV7-2	TRBD1	.	CASTITYRTGNYGYTF
TRBJ1-2	TRBV6-5	TRBD1	.	CASSYSQGALGYTF
TRBJ2-1	TRBV18	TRBD2	.	CASSLETSGYNEQFF
TRBJ2-7	TRBV7-9	.	.	CASSESAFYEQYF
TRBJ1-1	TRBV27	.	once	CASTLTAGGRTEAFF
TRBJ1-3	TRBV7-2	.	.	CASSRDRFSGNTIYF
TRBJ1-1	TRBV29-1	TRBD1	few	CSARTGSTEAFF
TRBJ2-7	TRBV28	TRBD2	.	CASSLLAESYEQYF
TRBJ1-5	TRBV7-9	.	.	CASSLAGGPNQPQHF
TRBJ2-7	TRBV19	.	.	CASSPSPGSYEQYF
TRBJ2-1	TRBV5-1	TRBD1	.	CASSLGGQGANEQFF
TRBJ1-4	TRBV7-7	TRBD1	.	CASSPVGTGGKLFF
TRBJ1-1	TRBV14	TRBD1	.	CASSQARGDTEAFF
TRBJ1-2	TRBV11-2	TRBD1	.	CASSLRGTGDGYTF
TRBJ1-1	TRBV4-1	TRBD1	.	CASSPRQGRNTEAFF
TRBJ1-2	TRBV6-5	TRBD1	.	CASSTGVGYTF
TRBJ2-7	TRBV15	.	.	CATSRDLGSYEQYF
TRBJ2-7	TRBV7-8	TRBD1	.	CASSLDPGTAKEQYF
TRBJ2-3	TRBV7-8	.	.	CASSLQGSQYF
TRBJ1-6	TRBV14	.	.	CASSLGQALHF
TRBJ2-2	TRBV9	.	.	CASSVGGSGANTGELFF
TRBJ1-2	TRBV9	.	.	CASSVDSGGYGYTF
TRBJ1-2	TRBV5-1	.	.	CASRAGGSNYGYTF